A single sample is the source of the 8 T cell receptor beta chains below, sequenced in a study of post-analysis software for immune sequencing data. For these receptors, no antigen is known. Notes on the study in general: Elevated frequency relative to controls characterized several TRBV segments in patients, TRBV5-6, TRBV5-1 and TRBV20-1 among them.

The TCR beta cDNA libraries carried unique molecular identifiers. A single record per CDR3 protein comes from TCRdb applying MiXCR to the PCR reads. Of around 180,000 distinct CDR3 sequences in the sample, approximately 31% were seen once. The sample consisted of blood. The receptors come from a girl between 10 and 17 years old with multiple sclerosis.

This chain uses TRBV10-1 with TRBJ2-2; 7 bases agree with TRBD1. In germline, CDR1 is WNHNN, CDR2 SYGVQD (reference sequence). The V gene end was trimmed by 6 bases and the J gene end by 6 bases; junction bases not matched to a gene: 16. There are 17 residues in the CDR3. CDR3: CASSGGQVGKWSGELFF. DNA of the CDR3: TGCGCCAGCAGCGGCGGACAGGTTGGAAAGTGGTCCGGGGAGCTGTTTTTT.

This clonotype was detected only a few times. This chain connects TRBV4-1 to TRBJ2-2; TRBD2 might be the D (5 bases). Germline CDR1 reads MGHRA; CDR2 reads YSYEKL. The CDR3 length is 13 residues. Trimming took off 4 bases at V and 6 bases at J, with 9 bases between the two ends. Here the CDR3 DNA reads TGCGCCAGCAGCCCCGAGGGAGCCGGGGAGCTGTTTTTT. This gives the protein CASSPEGAGELFF.

The chain's CDR3 is CASSLFARNGRAFF. The CDR3 DNA reads as TGTGCCAGCAGTTTATTTGCACGAAACGGGCGGGCTTTCTTT. The chain uses TRBV27 and TRBJ1-1; D is uncertain. Germline CDR1 MNHEY, CDR2 SMNVEV (reference sequence). The ends were cut back, 1 base at V and 11 bases at J, with 17 bases in the middle. The CDR3 covers 14 residues.

This clonotype was counted between two and nine times. DNA of the CDR3: TGCGCCAGCAGCTTGGCCTATGTGGGATCCGTGGAGCAGTTCTTC. Amino acid sequence: CASSLAYVGSVEQFF. This sequence joins TRBV5-1 and TRBJ2-1; unclear D gene. The CDR3 has 15 residues. Trimming left V 0 bases short and J 10 bases short, with 17 bases between. CDR1 is SGHRS and CDR2 is YFSETQ in the germline V gene.

The rearrangement links TRBV12-3 or TRBV12-4 to TRBJ1-5; D not certain. The ends were cut back, 6 bases at V and 0 bases at J, with 12 bases in the middle. The CDR3 covers 15 residues. CDR3 region: CASSSRPISNQPQHF. DNA of the CDR3: TGTGCCAGCAGCAGTAGACCGATTAGCAATCAGCCCCAGCATTTT.

The V and J genes are TRBV27 and TRBJ2-1; D gene ambiguous. The V and J ends lost 6 bases and 6 bases respectively, with 18 bases between them. The CDR3 runs 15 residues. Germline assignment: CDR1 MNHEY and CDR2 SMNVEV (reference sequence). The CDR3 sequence: CASRLDQTIGNEQFF. In DNA, the CDR3 is TGTGCCAGCAGACTCGACCAAACGATCGGCAATGAGCAGTTCTTC.

This clonotype came up many times. The chain joins TRBV20-1 to TRBJ2-3; TRBD2 matches at 14 bases. Germline V gives CDR1 DFQATT, CDR2 SNEGSKA (reference sequence). The CDR3 has 17 residues. The trim removed 1 base at V and 2 bases at J, leaving 5 bases unmatched. The CDR3: CSARVGTSGSYTDTQYF. The CDR3 coding sequence is TGCAGTGCTAGAGTCGGGACTAGCGGGAGCTACACAGATACGCAGTATTTT.

This clonotype was observed at least ten times. This chain uses TRBV6-5 with TRBJ2-7, with D possibly TRBD2 on 5 matching bases. Trimming took 0 bases from V and 3 from J, leaving 9 bases between them. Germline CDR1 reads MNHEY; CDR2 reads SVGAGI. The CDR3 length is 14 residues. In nucleotides, the CDR3 is TGTGCCAGCAGTTACTCCCGGGATCTCTACGAGCAGTACTTC. Encoded protein: CASSYSRDLYEQYF.